Included here is one T cell receptor beta chain sequence, with context. As yet, its antigen is unknown. Looked up from germline, CDR1 is SGHNT and CDR2 is YENEEA. The CDR3 has 16 amino acids. V was shortened by 4 bases and J by 3 bases, with 16 bases between the two germline ends. This specimen belongs to a study of OX40 agonist ivuxolimab in advanced cancers. Turning to the study itself: Cohort: roughly 80% men, mean age about 60, aged roughly 23 to 79.

The repertoire was sequenced with immunoSEQ multiplex PCR; TCRdb's copy has only in-frame clones and lacks some. The data hold about 46,000 clones, with around 82% observed a single time. The study, taken as a whole, reports: Antigen specificity was not determined for the expanded peripheral T cells. Clones of CD4+ and CD8+ blood T cells grew by week 6 at doses of 0.1 to 3.0 mg/kg. Researchers report that CD8+ T cells had, on average, more expanded clones than CD4+.

This chain uses TRBV11-3 with TRBJ1-3; possibly TRBD1 for D (6 bases). This TCR was recovered from an adult with an advanced solid tumor such as melanoma, head and neck, liver or kidney cancer. Sample: CD4+ or CD8+ T cells sorted from blood, taken in a trial of the OX40 agonist ivuxolimab. CDR3 sequence reads: CASSWGGRGHGNTIYF. DNA for the CDR3: TGTGCCAGCAGCTGGGGGGGCAGGGGTCATGGAAACACCATATATTTT.